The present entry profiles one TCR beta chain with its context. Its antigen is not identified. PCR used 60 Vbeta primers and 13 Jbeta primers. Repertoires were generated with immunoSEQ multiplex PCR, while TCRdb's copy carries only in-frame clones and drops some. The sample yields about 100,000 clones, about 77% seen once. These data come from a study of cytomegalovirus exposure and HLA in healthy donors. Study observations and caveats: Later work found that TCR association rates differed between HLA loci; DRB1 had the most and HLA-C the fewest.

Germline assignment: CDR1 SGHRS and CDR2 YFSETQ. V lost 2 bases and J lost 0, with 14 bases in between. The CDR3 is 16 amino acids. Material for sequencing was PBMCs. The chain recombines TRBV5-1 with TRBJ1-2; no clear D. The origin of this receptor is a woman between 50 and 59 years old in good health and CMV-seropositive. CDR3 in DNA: TGCGCCAGCAGCTTATCCGGTTACCTAGCTAACTATGGCTACACCTTC. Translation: CASSLSGYLANYGYTF.